This T cell receptor (beta chain) was sequenced during a study of shared clonotypes between healthy human individuals. Regarding the study as a whole: Estimated richness was generally greater in naive than memory subsets.

TCRdb's table, derived via immunoSEQ multiplex PCR, lists solely in-frame clones and lacks some. The sample holds around 350,000 clones, about 73% seen once. Of note for this clone: Its target is unknown.

The sequencing input was memory CD4+ T cells sorted from blood. Subset: CD45RA-negative fraction. This sequence was found in a man between 25 and 39 years old in good health.

CDR3 amino acids: CASSLEWRKETQYF. For the CDR3, the DNA is TGTGCCAGCAGCTTAGAGTGGCGCAAAGAGACCCAGTACTTC. V usage is TRBV11-2 and J usage is TRBJ2-5; D is unclear. The CDR3 runs 14 residues. The V gene's germline CDR1 is SGHAT and CDR2 FQNNGV. V was trimmed by 0 bases and J by 3 bases, leaving 8 bases between them.